The 21 T cell receptor beta chains reported below all come from one sample, sequenced in a study of PD-1 blockade in classical Hodgkin lymphoma. Libraries were prepared by immunoSEQ multiplex PCR; TCRdb keeps only in-frame clonotypes and omits some of them. Among over 60,000 clones, about 70% were seen once, and the ten largest hold about 9.8%. Autologous stem cell transplantation was followed by relapse in every patient, and brentuximab vedotin exposure varied. This material consisted of peripheral blood mononuclear cells (PBMCs), taken before the second cycle of nivolumab. These receptor sequences come from a human donor with classical Hodgkin lymphoma.

Notes on this clone: One junction end disagrees with the germline gene, perhaps due to a read error. V is TRBV9 and J is TRBJ1-1; 8 bases fit TRBD1. Per the germline V gene, CDR1 is SGDLS and CDR2 is YYNGEE. The length of the CDR3 is 13 residues. CDR3 sequence: CASSAQPQDRAIF. CDR3 DNA: TGTGCCAGCAGCGCCCAACCTCAGGACAGGGCAATCTTT.

This clone was counted a few times. This chain joins TRBV29-1 and TRBJ2-6, with no clear D. CDR3 length: 14 residues. From germline, CDR1 is SQVTM and CDR2 ANQGSEA. V was clipped by 7 bases and J by 2 bases, with 12 bases between them. CDR3 bases: TGCAGCGGAGGCTCAGGCACTGGGGCCAACGTCCTGACTTTC. This codes for CSGGSGTGANVLTF.

The chain links TRBV7-7 to TRBJ2-2; 9 bases are a match to TRBD1. Germline CDR1 and CDR2: SSHAT and FNYEAQ (reference sequence). The ends lost 5 bases at V and 2 bases at J; junction bases unmatched: 6. CDR3 size: 16 residues. The CDR3 DNA reads as TGTGCCAGCAGCAATGGGGACAGGGCTAACACCGGGGAGCTGTTTTTT. It is translated as CASSNGDRANTGELFF. The variable domain in full, with the rest retrieved from reference TRBV7-7 and TRBJ2-2, is GAGVSQSPRYKVTKRGQDVTLRCDPISSHATLYWYQQALGQGPEFLTYFNYEAQPDKSGLPSDRFSAERPEGSISTLTIQRTEQRDSAMYRCASSNGDRANTGELFFGEGSRLTVL.

V gene TRBV5-6 combines with J gene TRBJ2-1, with a tentative D call TRBD1 (5 bases). This CDR3 is 13 amino acids long. V lost 5 bases and J lost 5, with 11 bases in between. Looked up from germline, CDR1 is SGHDT and CDR2 is YYEEEE. The CDR3 bases are TGTGCCAGCAGTGAGCAGGGAAACAATGAGCAGTTCTTC. The encoded protein is CASSEQGNNEQFF.

This clone showed up just a few times. The CDR3 sequence: CAWSLGLAGGGRLFF. DNA for the CDR3: TGTGCCTGGAGTCTGGGACTAGCGGGAGGTGGCCGTCTGTTTTTT. The chain recombines TRBV30 with TRBJ2-2; TRBD2 matches 15 bases. Germline V gene data show CDR1 as GTSNPN and CDR2 as SVGIG (reference sequence). There are 15 residues in the CDR3. With 2 bases clipped from V and 14 bases from J, the junction kept 9 bases outside the gene matches.

The V call is TRBV13, the J call TRBJ2-5; 9 positions match TRBD2. The CDR3 contains 15 residues. Germline CDR1 and CDR2: PRHDT and FYEKMQ (reference sequence). V dropped 4 bases and J dropped 4; count of bases not matched to a gene: 7. This CDR3 is CASSSTSSGRETQYF. The CDR3 DNA sequence: TGTGCCAGCAGCTCCACCAGTAGCGGGAGAGAGACCCAGTACTTC.

The chain's CDR3 is CSVWYSGLGSYTF. CDR3 nucleotide sequence: TGCAGCGTTTGGTACTCCGGCCTAGGGAGCTACACCTTC. The chain is built from TRBV29-1 and TRBJ1-2; D remains unclear. The CDR3 extends over 13 amino acids. Deletions cut 5 bases from V and 9 bases from J, with 19 bases between. Germline V CDR1 and CDR2: SQVTM, ANQGSEA.

For this clone: The same CDR3 can be traced to other DNA sequences in this sample. V gene TRBV9 combines with J gene TRBJ2-3; D is ambiguous. The V end was cut by 0 bases, the J end by 4 bases, with 3 bases between. Germline assignment: CDR1 SGDLS and CDR2 YYNGEE. The CDR3 has 12 residues. The CDR3 DNA reads as TGTGCCAGCAGCGTAGGGGCAGATACGCAGTATTTT. It translates to CASSVGADTQYF.

This clone was seen once. CDR3 DNA sequence: TGTGCCAGCAGCTTGGCTAGAAGCCAAGAGACCCAGTACTTC. Translation gives CASSLARSQETQYF. The chain links TRBV5-4 to TRBJ2-5; D not certain. This CDR3 spans 14 amino acids. With 0 bases removed from V and 1 base from J, the gap between germline ends came to 7 bases. Germline lookup yields CDR1 SGHNT and CDR2 YYREEE (reference sequence).

CDR3 sequence: CASSPGLGDTQYF. CDR3 DNA sequence: TGTGCCAGTAGTCCGGGACTAGGGGATACGCAGTATTTT. V is TRBV19 and J is TRBJ2-3, with 8 bases that match TRBD2. J lost 6 bases, V lost 5 bases, and 4 bases had no gene match. The CDR3 is 13 residues long. CDR1 and CDR2 (germline): LNHDA, SQIVND (reference sequence).

The rearrangement links TRBV5-1 to TRBJ2-1; TRBD2 is a possible D gene (5 bases). V was shortened by 5 bases and J by 0 bases, with 12 bases between the two germline ends. Germline lookup yields CDR1 SGHRS and CDR2 YFSETQ. CDR3 size: 15 residues. The CDR3 loop is CASREMLASYNEQFF. The CDR3 region has the DNA TGCGCCAGCAGAGAAATGCTAGCCTCCTACAATGAGCAGTTCTTC.

The chain links TRBV28 to TRBJ1-2, with 7 bases that match TRBD1. The germline V gene encodes CDR1 MDHEN and CDR2 SYDVKM. Trimming at V came to 10 bases and at J to 3 bases, leaving 8 bases not matched to a gene. This CDR3 region has 13 residues. DNA of the CDR3: TGTGCCACCAGGAACAGGGGATACTATGGCTACACCTTC. Translation gives CATRNRGYYGYTF.

The chain has TRBV6-1 and TRBJ1-2; TRBD1 matches at 8 bases. CDR3 size: 13 residues. The junction had 7 bases not matched to a gene; V was cut back by 7 bases and J by 6 bases. CDR1 MNHNS and CDR2 SASEGT come from the germline V gene. The CDR3 reads CASTPGQGNGYTF. The CDR3 nucleotides are TGTGCCAGCACTCCTGGACAGGGCAATGGCTACACCTTC.

CDR3 region: CASSLIPSGSWTGELFF. CDR3 sequence (DNA): TGCGCCAGCAGCTTGATCCCTAGCGGGAGCTGGACCGGGGAGCTGTTTTTT. This chain connects TRBV5-1 to TRBJ2-2; TRBD2 matches at 10 bases. The CDR3 extends over 17 amino acids. Germline-derived CDR1 and CDR2 are SGHRS and YFSETQ. V was clipped by 1 base and J by 5 bases; unmatched bases: 8.

The chain recombines TRBV6-1 with TRBJ1-5; D uncertain. With 3 bases removed from V and 8 bases from J, the gap between germline ends came to 11 bases. The CDR3 extends over 13 amino acids. CDR1 is MNHNS, CDR2 SASEGT, per germline. CDR3 bases: TGTGCCAGCAGTGATAATTTGGTGGAGCCCCAGCATTTT. Amino acid sequence: CASSDNLVEPQHF.

The chain is built from TRBV27 and TRBJ2-1; D is perhaps TRBD1 (5 bases). The CDR3 has 14 amino acids. Germline loops: CDR1 MNHEY, CDR2 SMNVEV (reference sequence). With 0 bases removed from V and 2 bases from J, the gap between germline ends came to 5 bases. In DNA, the CDR3 is TGTGCCAGCAGTTTATCGACAGCCTACAATGAGCAGTTCTTC. Protein product: CASSLSTAYNEQFF.

This chain connects TRBV5-1 to TRBJ2-1, with TRBD1 identical over 7 bases. With 0 bases clipped from V and 6 bases from J, the junction kept 0 bases outside the gene matches. CDR3 length: 13 amino acids. Germline-derived CDR1 and CDR2 are SGHRS and YFSETQ. The CDR3, as DNA: TGCGCCAGCAGCTTGGGACAGGGCAATGAGCAGTTCTTC. It is translated as CASSLGQGNEQFF.

The J gene is TRBJ2-2, the V gene TRBV29-1; D perhaps matches TRBD1 (5 bases). Trimming removed 4 bases from V and 6 bases from J, with 15 bases in between. CDR3 length equals 14 residues. The germline gives CDR1 SQVTM, CDR2 ANQGSEA. CDR3 bases: TGCAGCGTTGTAGGGCAGGGCCCAGCCGGGGAGCTGTTTTTT. It encodes CSVVGQGPAGELFF.

This chain connects TRBV5-6 to TRBJ2-1; possibly TRBD2 for D (5 bases). CDR1 is SGHDT and CDR2 is YYEEEE in the germline V gene. V lost 4 bases and J 6 bases, leaving 14 bases between the germline ends. The length of the CDR3 is 14 residues. The CDR3 sequence is CASSLTSKVNEQFF. The CDR3 bases are TGTGCCAGCAGCCTAACTAGTAAGGTCAATGAGCAGTTCTTC.

This clone was counted only a few times. This sequence joins TRBV5-4 and TRBJ2-1, with 15 bases aligning to TRBD2. The length of the CDR3 is 19 residues. V shed 3 bases, J shed 0 bases, and the junction held 7 bases outside the gene matches. Germline V CDR1 and CDR2: SGHNT, YYREEE (reference sequence). As DNA, the CDR3 is TGTGCCAGCAGCTCAGGACTAGCGGGAGGGAGGAGCTCCTACAATGAGCAGTTCTTC. It is translated as CASSSGLAGGRSSYNEQFF.

Here the CDR3 reads CASSYSSGTDTQYF. The CDR3 coding sequence is TGTGCCAGCAGTTACTCTTCAGGCACAGATACGCAGTATTTT. The chain combines TRBV6-6 with TRBJ2-3; D gene unclear. The germline gives CDR1 MNHNY, CDR2 SVGAGI (reference sequence). V lost 0 bases and J lost 1, with 5 bases in between. This CDR3 is 14 amino acids long.